These 17 T cell receptor beta chains came from one sample sequenced in a study of cytomegalovirus exposure and HLA in healthy donors (dated by TCRdb to about 2017). Libraries were prepared through the immunoSEQ multiplex PCR assay. A mixture of 60 forward primers for TCR Vbeta segments and 13 reverse primers for TCR Jbeta segments was used in the multiplex PCR. The source is immuneACCESS, and TCRdb retained only in-frame sequences with V and J called. Part of the clones is not carried over; for the studies checked, unresolved V genes explain less than half of this, and the remainder is unexplained. For this sample there are around 150,000 clones; roughly 63% appear just once. The ten largest clonotypes hold around 7.1% of the sample. The source material was PBMCs. These receptors all come from a woman aged 60-75 years in good health and CMV-seropositive.

This clone was found once. The chain has TRBV7-2 and TRBJ2-1; 11 bases are a match to TRBD2. Looked up from germline, CDR1 is SGHTA and CDR2 is FQGNSA. V was pared by 2 bases and J by 4 bases, with 4 bases of the junction left unmatched. CDR3 length equals 16 residues. CDR3 nucleotide sequence: TGTGCCAGCAGCTTAATGACTAGCGGGGTTTACAATGAGCAGTTCTTC. Protein product: CASSLMTSGVYNEQFF.

This sequence joins TRBV28 and TRBJ2-2; 8 bases align to TRBD2. Germline V CDR1 and CDR2: MDHEN, SYDVKM. Losses at the gene ends were 5 bases for V and 1 base for J; bases not matched to a gene: 9. The CDR3 is 17 amino acids. The CDR3 here is CASSPFGGAMNTGELFF. Here the CDR3 DNA reads TGTGCCAGCAGTCCATTCGGGGGGGCTATGAACACCGGGGAGCTGTTTTTT.

This chain joins TRBV25-1 and TRBJ2-7; D ambiguous. V lost 8 bases, J lost 0 bases, and 8 bases lay in between. CDR1 and CDR2 from the germline V gene are MGHDK and SYGVNS. The CDR3 sequence is 12 residues long. Written as DNA, the CDR3 is TGTGCCAGCGGCGGTTCCTCCTACGAGCAGTACTTC. Amino acids: CASGGSSYEQYF.

The chain links TRBV5-1 to TRBJ2-1; the match to TRBD2 covers 10 bases. Germline assignment: CDR1 SGHRS and CDR2 YFSETQ. Losses at the gene ends were 5 bases for V and 8 bases for J; bases not matched to a gene: 10. This CDR3 is 15 amino acids long. The CDR3 reads CASRSESGRAYEQFF. The CDR3 coding sequence is TGCGCCAGCAGGAGTGAGAGCGGGAGGGCGTATGAGCAGTTCTTC. The full variable domain, with the rest looked up from reference TRBV5-1 and TRBJ2-1, is KAGVTQTPRYLIKTRGQQVTLSCSPISGHRSVSWYQQTPGQGLQFLFEYFSETQRNKGNFPGRFSGRQFSNSRSEMNVSTLELGDSALYLCASRSESGRAYEQFFGPGTRLTVL.

The rearrangement uses TRBV5-1 and TRBJ1-2; maybe TRBD1 (6 bases). Trimming shortened V by 0 bases and J by 4 bases, and 10 bases separated the two germline ends. Germline V CDR1 and CDR2: SGHRS, YFSETQ. This CDR3 spans 14 amino acids. CDR3 in amino acids: CASSLADRTYGYTF. The CDR3 DNA reads as TGCGCCAGCAGCTTGGCAGACAGGACCTATGGCTACACCTTC. Using reference TRBV5-1 and TRBJ1-2 for the parts outside the CDR3, the full variable domain is KAGVTQTPRYLIKTRGQQVTLSCSPISGHRSVSWYQQTPGQGLQFLFEYFSETQRNKGNFPGRFSGRQFSNSRSEMNVSTLELGDSALYLCASSLADRTYGYTFGSGTRLTVV.

This clone was observed a few times. The CDR3, as DNA: TGTGCCAGCATCGCCCGGGACAGCTATGGCTACACCTTC. Protein: CASIARDSYGYTF. The V and J genes are TRBV6-1 and TRBJ1-2, with 7 bases matching TRBD1. J gave up 4 bases and V 7 bases, and 6 bases lay outside the gene matches. The CDR3 totals 13 residues. Germline values: CDR1 MNHNS, CDR2 SASEGT.

This clone was seen a few times. This chain joins TRBV27 and TRBJ2-7, with D possibly being TRBD1 (6 bases). The CDR3 consists of 13 residues. Germline values: CDR1 MNHEY, CDR2 SMNVEV (reference sequence). With 5 bases removed from V and 6 bases from J, the gap between germline ends came to 14 bases. Written as DNA, the CDR3 is TGTGCCAGCAGTATGCACAGGGCGGCCGAGCAGTACTTC. It yields the protein CASSMHRAAEQYF.

This chain links TRBV7-9 with TRBJ1-1; D might be TRBD1 (6 bases). V was pared by 2 bases and J by 12 bases, with 10 bases between. The germline V gene encodes CDR1 SEHNR and CDR2 FQNEAQ (reference sequence). The CDR3 is 11 amino acids. The CDR3: CASSLQGRSFF. The CDR3 nucleotides are TGTGCCAGCAGCTTACAGGGGCGGTCTTTCTTT.

V gene TRBV18 combines with J gene TRBJ1-5; maybe TRBD1 (5 bases). The CDR3 runs 13 residues. V lost 6 bases and J 9 bases, leaving 15 bases between the germline ends. Germline CDR1 and CDR2: KGHSH and LQKENI. This CDR3 is CASSDGNGGPQHF. The CDR3 nucleotides are TGTGCCAGCTCGGACGGGAACGGGGGGCCCCAGCATTTT.

This clone was detected only once. The V and J genes are TRBV7-9 and TRBJ1-2; D might be TRBD1 (6 bases). The V gene lost 6 bases and the J gene lost 6 bases, with 14 bases spanning the gap. The CDR3 has 13 residues. Germline CDR1 and CDR2: SEHNR and FQNEAQ (reference sequence). CDR3 region: CASRPGTPHGYTF. CDR3 nucleotide sequence: TGTGCCAGCAGACCCGGGACACCCCATGGCTACACCTTC.

This clone was seen a handful of times. V and J are TRBV10-3 and TRBJ2-7; 7 bases match TRBD1. CDR3 length: 13 amino acids. V shed 2 bases, J shed 3 bases, and the junction held 1 base outside the gene matches. Germline V gene data show CDR1 as ENHRY and CDR2 as SYGVKD. CDR3 DNA sequence: TGTGCCATCAGTGAGCGGGACAGCTACGAGCAGTACTTC. Translation: CAISERDSYEQYF.

The gene calls are TRBV29-1 and TRBJ2-7; 14 nucleotides align to TRBD2. J gave up 7 bases and V 4 bases, and 3 bases lay outside the gene matches. CDR3 length equals 13 residues. Germline assignment: CDR1 SQVTM and CDR2 ANQGSEA. CDR3 loop: CSVVGTSGREQYF. The CDR3 DNA sequence: TGCAGCGTTGTTGGGACTAGCGGGAGAGAGCAGTACTTC.

DNA for the CDR3: TGTGCCAGCAGCTCTAGGACAGGGATGGACACTGAAGCTTTCTTT. Protein sequence: CASSSRTGMDTEAFF. The chain is built from TRBV5-5 and TRBJ1-1; 8 positions agree with TRBD1. The CDR3 has 15 residues. Germline CDR1 is SGHKS and CDR2 is YYEKEE (reference sequence). The J segment lost 3 bases and the V segment lost 3 bases, leaving 7 bases of the junction unmatched.

Only a few counts were recorded for this clone. The rearrangement uses TRBV7-9 and TRBJ2-1; no firm D call. V lost 5 bases and J 4 bases, leaving 12 bases between the germline ends. Germline CDR1 reads SEHNR; CDR2 reads FQNEAQ (reference sequence). This CDR3 spans 14 amino acids. The DNA for the CDR3 is TGTGCCAGCAGCCTCGGTACTTTTTACAATGAGCAGTTCTTC. Protein product: CASSLGTFYNEQFF.

This chain joins TRBV4-1 and TRBJ2-5, with 7 bases aligning to TRBD2. The DNA end is more similar to TRBJ2-7, so the J call may be wrong. Germline lookup yields CDR1 MGHRA and CDR2 YSYEKL. The CDR3 spans 15 residues. Written as DNA, the CDR3 is TGCGCCAGCAGCCACGGGGCTAGCGGATACTACGAGCAGTACTTC. Its protein product is CASSHGASGYYEQYF.

CDR3 in amino acids: CASSATGSNTEAFF. In DNA, the CDR3 is TGTGCCAGCAGTGCGACGGGTTCGAACACTGAAGCTTTCTTT. The chain combines TRBV6-4 with TRBJ1-1; D remains unclear. The CDR3 sequence is 14 residues long. Germline V gene sequence: CDR1 MRHNA, CDR2 SNTAGT. V was cut by 4 bases and J by 1 base, with 10 bases left in between.

The chain uses TRBV7-9 and TRBJ2-1; 14 bases are shared with TRBD2. The CDR3 is 18 residues long. The V segment lost 5 bases and the J segment 5 bases; nucleotides outside the gene matches: 11. Germline assignment: CDR1 SEHNR and CDR2 FQNEAQ (reference sequence). CDR3 sequence (DNA): TGTGCCAGCAGCGCGCGGGGGACTAGCGGGAGAAACCACAATGAGCAGTTCTTC. Its protein product is CASSARGTSGRNHNEQFF. Looking up the rest from reference TRBV7-9 and TRBJ2-1 gives the full variable domain: DTGVSQNPRHKITKRGQNVTFRCDPISEHNRLYWYRQTLGQGPEFLTYFQNEAQLEKSRLLSDRFSAERPKGSFSTLEIQRTEQGDSAMYLCASSARGTSGRNHNEQFFGPGTRLTVL.